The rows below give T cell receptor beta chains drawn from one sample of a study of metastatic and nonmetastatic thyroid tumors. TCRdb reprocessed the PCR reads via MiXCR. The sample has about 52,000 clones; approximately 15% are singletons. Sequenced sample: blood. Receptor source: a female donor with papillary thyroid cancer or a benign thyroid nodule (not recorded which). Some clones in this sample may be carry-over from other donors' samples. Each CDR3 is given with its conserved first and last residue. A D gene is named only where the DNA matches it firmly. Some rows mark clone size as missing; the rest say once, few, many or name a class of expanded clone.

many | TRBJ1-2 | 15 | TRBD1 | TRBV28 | TGTGCCAGCAGTTTATCGGCGGCAGGGGGCAATGGCTACACCTTC | CASSLSAAGGNGYTF
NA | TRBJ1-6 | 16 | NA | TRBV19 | TGTGCCAGTAGTCCCCGGGACATGATGGTCGGCTCACCCCTCCACTTT | CASSPRDMMVGSPLHF
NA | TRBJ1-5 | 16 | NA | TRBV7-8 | TGTGCCAGCAGTCAGCGACAGGTCGGCAGCAATCAGCCCCAGCATTTT | CASSQRQVGSNQPQHF
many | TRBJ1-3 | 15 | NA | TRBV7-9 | TGTGCCAGCAGCTTAGTAGGTAGCTCTGGAAACACCATATATTTT | CASSLVGSSGNTIYF
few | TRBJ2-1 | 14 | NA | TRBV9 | TGTGCCAGCAGCGCGCAACAAGTAGACAATGAGCAGTTCTTC | CASSAQQVDNEQFF
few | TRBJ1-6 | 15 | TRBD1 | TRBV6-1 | TGTGCCAGCAGTGAGGGGACAGGGACGAATTCACCCCTCCACTTT | CASSEGTGTNSPLHF
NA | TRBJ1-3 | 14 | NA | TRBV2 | TGTGCCAGCAGTGAATTTCTCTCTGGAAACACCATATATTTT | CASSEFLSGNTIYF
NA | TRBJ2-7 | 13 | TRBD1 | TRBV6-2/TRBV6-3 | TGTGCCAGCAGTTTTGGGACAGGGTCCGAGCAGTACTTC | CASSFGTGSEQYF
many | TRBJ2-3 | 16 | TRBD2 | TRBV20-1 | TGCAGTGCTAGTTCTCTAGCGGGAGCCGGGGGAGATACGCAGTATTTT | CSASSLAGAGGDTQYF
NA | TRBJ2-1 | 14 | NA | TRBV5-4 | TGTGCCAGCAGCTTGGTCGGAGGGACCGATGAGCAGTTCTTC | CASSLVGGTDEQFF
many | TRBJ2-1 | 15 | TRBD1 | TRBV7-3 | TGTGCCAGCAGCTCTGGACAGGGGGCATGGAATGAGCAGTTCTTC | CASSSGQGAWNEQFF
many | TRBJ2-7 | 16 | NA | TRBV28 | TGTGCCAGCAGTTACCCGCGACAGCCGAATACCTACGAGCAGTACTTC | CASSYPRQPNTYEQYF
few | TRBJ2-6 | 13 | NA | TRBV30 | TGTGCCTGGAGTGTAGGTGGGGCCAACGTCCTGACTTTC | CAWSVGGANVLTF